The entry below gives a single T cell receptor beta chain sequence along with its context. Its target is unknown. The entry originates in a study of Tregs in tolerant kidney transplant recipients. TCRdb's copy holds only in-frame clones and misses some; the assay was immunoSEQ multiplex PCR. The repertoire holds around 78,000 clones, around 93% seen once, with roughly 0.35% in the top ten. The CDR3 runs 13 residues. Trimming took off 1 base at V and 4 bases at J, with 8 bases between the two ends. Per the germline V gene, CDR1 is SGHTA and CDR2 is FQGNSA. Study observations and caveats: Biological reproducibility was not directly addressed, but technical replication error appeared minimal. Tolerant patients' donor-specific Tregs expanded beyond overall Tregs, suggesting antigen-driven growth.

The V gene is TRBV7-2, the J gene TRBJ2-7; the D is unclear. This TCR was sampled from a human donor who received a combined kidney and bone marrow transplant. This specimen consisted of Tregs from blood, obtained before the transplant. This CDR3 is CASSLDRVYEQYF. DNA of the CDR3: TGTGCCAGCAGCTTAGATAGAGTGTACGAGCAGTACTTC.